One sample yielded the 2 T cell receptor beta chains listed below, sequenced in a study of T cells in Graves' hyperthyroidism and ophthalmopathy. There were TCR beta CDR3 regions amplified from RNA transcripts. HTBI primers drove first-round RT-PCR of the TCR CDR3. Via MiXCR, TCRdb re-called the multiplex PCR reads, giving one row per CDR3 protein. Here the sample spans roughly 840,000 distinct CDR3 sequences, over 35% being singletons. The sequenced sample consisted of blood. These receptors originate from a man younger than 35 with Graves' hyperthyroidism.

This clonotype has just a few counts. The chain employs TRBV19 and TRBJ1-2; TRBD1 matches at 7 bases. The germline V gene has CDR1 LNHDA and CDR2 SQIVND (reference sequence). The CDR3 spans 15 residues. Losses at the gene ends were 5 bases for V and 5 bases for J; bases not matched to a gene: 11. The CDR3 nucleotides read TGTGCCAGTAGTTGGGGAACCGGGACAGCTTATGGCTACACCTTC. Translated: CASSWGTGTAYGYTF.

This clonotype was found a few times. The chain recombines TRBV6-5 with TRBJ2-5, with 7 bases lining up with TRBD1. Unmatched junction bases numbered 9, after V lost 6 bases and J lost 5 bases. Looked up from germline, CDR1 is MNHEY and CDR2 is SVGAGI. The length of the CDR3 is 14 residues. The CDR3: CASSLGRGIETQYF. The CDR3 bases are TGTGCCAGCAGCTTAGGCAGGGGGATCGAGACCCAGTACTTC.